One sample yielded the 18 T cell receptor beta chains listed below, sequenced in a study of blood T cell repertoires in COVID-19. The table came from immunoSEQ multiplex PCR; TCRdb's copy has only in-frame clones and leaves some out. The table shows about 300,000 clones, with around nine tenths occurring only once. Input material: peripheral blood. These receptors originate from an older man with acute or convalescent COVID-19.

V gene TRBV24-1 combines with J gene TRBJ1-5, with TRBD1 matching over 10 bases. V shed 3 bases and J 3 bases; nucleotides not matched to a gene: 7. From germline, CDR1 is KGHDR and CDR2 SFDVKD. The CDR3 sequence is 17 residues long. The DNA of the CDR3 is TGTGCCACCAGTGATGCTTCCGGGACAGGGGACAATCAGCCCCAGCATTTT. Translating gives CATSDASGTGDNQPQHF.

The chain links TRBV5-8 to TRBJ1-3; the match to TRBD1 covers 7 bases. J lost 0 bases, V lost 2 bases, and 2 bases had no gene match. The CDR3 loop spans 15 amino acids. Germline V lookup: CDR1 SGHTS, CDR2 YDEGEE. The CDR3 protein is CASSFGTDSGNTIYF. CDR3 bases: TGTGCCAGCAGCTTTGGGACAGACTCTGGAAACACCATATATTTT. Combining the CDR3 with reference TRBV5-8 and TRBJ1-3 gives the whole variable domain EAGVTQSPTHLIKTRGQQATLRCSPISGHTSVYWYQQALGLGLQFLLWYDEGEERNRGNFPPRFSGRQFPNYSSELNVNALELEDSALYLCASSFGTDSGNTIYFGEGSWLTVV.

The chain has TRBV19 and TRBJ2-4, with a tentative D call TRBD1 (7 bases). V lost 3 bases and J lost 7, with 19 bases in between. This CDR3 region has 16 residues. Per germline, CDR1 LNHDA and CDR2 SQIVND (reference sequence). This CDR3 is CASSMYGATGRNIQYF. For the CDR3, the DNA is TGTGCCAGTAGTATGTACGGCGCGACAGGGAGGAACATTCAGTACTTC.

The chain is built from TRBV5-1 and TRBJ1-1, with 10 bases matching TRBD1. Looked up from germline, CDR1 is SGHRS and CDR2 is YFSETQ. The V segment lost 4 bases and the J segment 4 bases; nucleotides outside the gene matches: 7. This CDR3 is built from 15 residues. This CDR3 is CASSAGDRGFTEAFF. The CDR3 DNA reads TGCGCCAGCAGCGCGGGGGACAGGGGTTTCACTGAAGCTTTCTTT.

This clone was seen just once. This chain joins TRBV5-1 and TRBJ2-3; 7 bases are a match to TRBD2. The CDR3 length is 15 residues. V was pared by 4 bases and J by 2 bases, with 7 bases of the junction left unmatched. Germline V lookup: CDR1 SGHRS, CDR2 YFSETQ. CDR3 sequence (DNA): TGCGCCAGCAGCAGCGGGATTTGGGCCACAGATACGCAGTATTTT. Translating it yields CASSSGIWATDTQYF.

The rearrangement joins TRBV7-9 to TRBJ1-4, with 9 bases identical to TRBD1. The CDR3 has 14 residues. Germline CDR1 reads SEHNR; CDR2 reads FQNEAQ (reference sequence). V gave up 5 bases and J gave up 6 bases; unmatched junction bases: 4. This CDR3 reads CASSMTGGDEKLFF. The DNA for the CDR3 is TGTGCCAGCAGCATGACAGGGGGGGATGAAAAACTGTTTTTT.

The chain carries TRBV6-1 and TRBJ1-5; 8 bases fit TRBD1. V gave up 3 bases and J gave up 9 bases; unmatched junction bases: 1. From germline, CDR1 is MNHNS and CDR2 SASEGT. CDR3 size: 12 residues. CDR3 DNA: TGTGCCAGCAGTGACGGGACAGGGCCCCAGCATTTT. It translates to CASSDGTGPQHF.

The J gene is TRBJ1-4, the V gene TRBV10-2, with D possibly matching TRBD1 (5 bases). The length of the CDR3 is 15 residues. CDR1 is WSHSY and CDR2 is SAAADI in the germline V gene. V lost 6 bases and J 0 bases, leaving 11 bases between the germline ends. CDR3 sequence: CASSSGGATNEKLFF. The CDR3 region has the DNA TGCGCCAGCAGCTCGGGGGGGGCAACTAATGAAAAACTGTTTTTT.

The chain couples TRBV5-1 to TRBJ2-7, with TRBD2 identical over 12 bases. This CDR3 spans 15 amino acids. The junction had 2 bases not matched to a gene; V was cut back by 0 bases and J by 4 bases. Germline values: CDR1 SGHRS, CDR2 YFSETQ. CDR3 sequence reads: CASSLASGRVYEQYF. CDR3 bases: TGCGCCAGCAGCTTGGCTAGCGGGAGGGTTTACGAGCAGTACTTC. Together with reference TRBV5-1 and TRBJ2-7, the CDR3 gives the full variable domain: KAGVTQTPRYLIKTRGQQVTLSCSPISGHRSVSWYQQTPGQGLQFLFEYFSETQRNKGNFPGRFSGRQFSNSRSEMNVSTLELGDSALYLCASSLASGRVYEQYFGPGTRLTVT.

This clone was found once. V is TRBV5-1 and J is TRBJ2-1, with D possibly matching TRBD2 (5 bases). This CDR3 is built from 14 residues. From germline, CDR1 is SGHRS and CDR2 YFSETQ. V lost 2 bases to trimming and J lost 6 bases, with 12 bases between them. The CDR3: CASSFGGAPNEQFF. CDR3 coding DNA: TGCGCCAGCAGCTTCGGAGGCGCACCCAATGAGCAGTTCTTC. Filled out from reference TRBV5-1 and TRBJ2-1, the complete variable domain reads KAGVTQTPRYLIKTRGQQVTLSCSPISGHRSVSWYQQTPGQGLQFLFEYFSETQRNKGNFPGRFSGRQFSNSRSEMNVSTLELGDSALYLCASSFGGAPNEQFFGPGTRLTVL.

The chain uses TRBV28 and TRBJ1-5; D is undetermined. The germline V gene has CDR1 MDHEN and CDR2 SYDVKM. V lost 6 bases and J lost 8, with 20 bases in between. The CDR3 runs 15 residues. The CDR3 protein is CASSHYAGEEKPQHF. CDR3 nucleotide sequence: TGTGCCAGCAGCCATTACGCTGGGGAGGAAAAGCCCCAGCATTTT.

CDR3 nucleotides: TGTGCCAGCAGTTACTCGATAGTAGCGGGAGAACAGCAGTACTTC. It specifies CASSYSIVAGEQQYF. The rearrangement links TRBV6-2 or TRBV6-3 to TRBJ2-7, with TRBD2 identical over 9 bases. The CDR3 has 15 amino acids. V shed 0 bases, J shed 8 bases, and the junction held 8 bases outside the gene matches. In germline, CDR1 is MNHEY, CDR2 SVGEGT.

The rearrangement uses TRBV21-1 and TRBJ1-2. TRBV21-1 is a recognized pseudogene. The CDR3 consists of 14 residues. The CDR3 sequence is CASSNRRVDYGYTF. CDR3 DNA: TGTGCCAGCAGCAATAGGAGGGTTGACTATGGCTACACCTTC.

The chain couples TRBV6-1 to TRBJ2-1; 7 bases match TRBD1. Germline CDR1 reads MNHNS; CDR2 reads SASEGT. Germline trimming cut 0 bases from V and 7 bases from J; bases unmatched to any gene: 9. The CDR3 totals 16 residues. Here the CDR3 DNA reads TGTGCCAGCAGTGAAGCAACCAGGGGGAAAGGGAATGAGCAGTTCTTC. Its translation is CASSEATRGKGNEQFF.

Concerning this clone itself: The same CDR3 is also encoded by other DNA sequences in this sample. This sequence joins TRBV25-1 and TRBJ1-2; 9 nucleotides line up with TRBD1. After removal of 1 base from V and 8 bases from J, the junction contained 5 bases not matched to a gene. The CDR3 length is 14 residues. Per germline, CDR1 MGHDK and CDR2 SYGVNS. The CDR3 DNA sequence: TGTGCCAGCAGTGAATCCGGGACAGGGTACGGCTACACCTTC. It translates to CASSESGTGYGYTF.

This chain connects TRBV4-3 to TRBJ1-3; D uncertain. V was cut by 1 base and J by 0 bases, with 7 bases left in between. The CDR3 consists of 15 residues. Per germline, CDR1 LGHNA and CDR2 YSLEER. CDR3 amino acids: CASSQVPSSGNTIYF. In nucleotides, the CDR3 is TGCGCCAGCAGCCAAGTCCCCAGCTCTGGAAACACCATATATTTT.

This chain links TRBV3-1 (or the pseudogene TRBV3-2) with TRBJ2-7; 8 nucleotides agree with TRBD2. Germline loops: CDR1 LGHDT, CDR2 YNNKEL (reference sequence). The junction had 7 bases not matched to a gene; V was cut back by 0 bases and J by 9 bases. The CDR3 is 14 amino acids. The CDR3 sequence: CASSQEGLGTRQYF. Here the CDR3 DNA reads TGTGCCAGCAGCCAAGAGGGACTAGGGACGCGGCAGTACTTC.

Here the CDR3 DNA reads TGTGCCAGCAGCCCCCCGGCGGGAGGGGTAACAGATACGCAGTATTTT. Residues: CASSPPAGGVTDTQYF. The chain uses TRBV9 and TRBJ2-3; 9 bases agree with TRBD2. Trimming took 4 bases from V and 3 from J; bases not matched to a gene: 9. Germline CDR1 SGDLS, CDR2 YYNGEE. The CDR3 has 16 residues.